Listed below are T cell receptor beta chains from one sample, sequenced in a study of OX40 agonist ivuxolimab in advanced cancers. Method: immunoSEQ multiplex PCR; TCRdb's copy keeps in-frame clones and lacks some. The sample records about 59,000 clones, approximately 84% being singletons. The specimen comprised CD4+ or CD8+ T cells sorted from blood, sampled in a trial of the OX40 agonist ivuxolimab. The receptors shown here come from an adult with an advanced solid tumor such as melanoma, head and neck, liver or kidney cancer. CDR3s include the opening cysteine and the closing phenylalanine or tryptophan. A D gene is named only where the DNA matches it firmly. Clone size, where shown, is once, few, many, or a class for clones that have expanded.

CDR3nt	CDR3aa	len	j_gene	d_gene	v_gene	abundance
TGTGCCAGCAGCCCCTCCCGAGATGGCTACACCTTC	CASSPSRDGYTF	12	TRBJ1-2	.	TRBV7-2	few
TGTGCCAGCAGCTTAGGCGTCGTGCAGGGGGGCTACACCTTC	CASSLGVVQGGYTF	14	TRBJ1-2	.	TRBV7-9	.
TGTGCCAGCAGCTCCTCGTTTGGGGGACTCACTACTAACTATGGCTACACCTTC	CASSSSFGGLTTNYGYTF	18	TRBJ1-2	.	TRBV7-2	once
TGCAGCGTCGCGGGGGTACCTACTCCCAATGAGCAGTTCTTC	CSVAGVPTPNEQFF	14	TRBJ2-1	TRBD2	TRBV29-1	.
TGTGCCAGCAGTCATCCCACAGGGGGGGAGACCCAGTACTTC	CASSHPTGGETQYF	14	TRBJ2-5	TRBD1	TRBV28	.
TGTGCCAGCAGCTTAGAGATAGGTCAGGGCAGCGGGGAGCTGTTTTTT	CASSLEIGQGSGELFF	16	TRBJ2-2	.	TRBV11-2	.
TGTGCCAGCAGTTCAAGCGGAGGGAGCTCCTACAATGAGCAGTTCTTC	CASSSSGGSSYNEQFF	16	TRBJ2-1	.	TRBV9	.
TGTGCCAGCAGTTCCAGGGCTACCTACGAGCAGTACTTC	CASSSRATYEQYF	13	TRBJ2-7	.	TRBV28	.
TGTGCCAGCAGCCAACTAGCGGGGGGCCAAGAGACCCAGTACTTC	CASSQLAGGQETQYF	15	TRBJ2-5	TRBD2	TRBV2	.
TGTGCCAGCTCACCCCTAGCGGGAGGAAACGATGAGCAGTTCTTC	CASSPLAGGNDEQFF	15	TRBJ2-1	TRBD2	TRBV18	.
TGCGCCAGCAGTCAAAAGGCCCCCGTGGCTGAAGCTTTCTTT	CASSQKAPVAEAFF	14	TRBJ1-1	.	TRBV23-1	.
TGTGCCAGCAGTTCGTTCCGGGACACGAGCTCCTACGAGCAGTACTTC	CASSSFRDTSSYEQYF	16	TRBJ2-7	.	TRBV27	.
TGTGCCAGTAGTATAGTCGGCAGGGGGGGCAATCAGCCCCAGCATTTT	CASSIVGRGGNQPQHF	16	TRBJ1-5	TRBD1	TRBV19	.
TGTGCCAGTAGCGGGATAGGGGCAGATACGCAGTATTTT	CASSGIGADTQYF	13	TRBJ2-3	TRBD2	TRBV7-3	.
TGTGCCAGCAGGCTCAGCGTCGGTCGAACCGGGGAGCTGTTTTTT	CASRLSVGRTGELFF	15	TRBJ2-2	.	TRBV28	.
TGCGCCAGCACCGCAGGGCGCTCCTACAATGAGCAGTTCTTC	CASTAGRSYNEQFF	14	TRBJ2-1	.	TRBV5-1	.
TGTGCCAGCAGCTCCCGGACAGGCCTTAGGTATGGCTACACCTTC	CASSSRTGLRYGYTF	15	TRBJ1-2	TRBD1	TRBV7-2	.
TGTGCCAGCAGCCAAGATTGGGACAATGAGCAGTTCTTC	CASSQDWDNEQFF	13	TRBJ2-1	.	TRBV14	.
TGTGCCAGTAGTATGTCGGCCCAAGGAGGATACGAGCAGTACTTC	CASSMSAQGGYEQYF	15	TRBJ2-7	.	TRBV19	.
TGCAGCGTTGATGGGGGGCTGAACACCGGGGAGCTGTTTTTT	CSVDGGLNTGELFF	14	TRBJ2-2	.	TRBV29-1	few
TGTGCCAGCACCCGGGACAGAAACTATGGCTACACCTTC	CASTRDRNYGYTF	13	TRBJ1-2	TRBD1	TRBV2	.
TGTGCCAGCAGCTCCTCTACTAGCGGGAGGGGAGATACGCAGTATTTT	CASSSSTSGRGDTQYF	16	TRBJ2-3	TRBD2	TRBV7-3	.
TGCGCCAGCAGCCAGTACTTCTCCGGGACAACATTAGGAGATACGCAGTATTTT	CASSQYFSGTTLGDTQYF	18	TRBJ2-3	.	TRBV4-3	once
TGTGCCAGCAGTTGGGGGGGACCCACAGATACGCAGTATTTT	CASSWGGPTDTQYF	14	TRBJ2-3	TRBD2	TRBV28	.
TGCGCTACAAGGGCCGGGATCCTCTCTGAAAAACTGTTTTTT	CATRAGILSEKLFF	14	TRBJ1-4	.	TRBV4-1	once
TGTGCCAGCAGCACCTCAGGGGGCACTGAAGCTTTCTTT	CASSTSGGTEAFF	13	TRBJ1-1	TRBD1	TRBV7-3	once
TGTGCCAGCAGCATCCGGGATGAGCAGTTCTTC	CASSIRDEQFF	11	TRBJ2-1	.	TRBV9	.
TGTGCCAGCAGCTTGGGCCTCGGAGGGGGCCCTGCGAACACCGGGGAGCTGTTTTTT	CASSLGLGGGPANTGELFF	19	TRBJ2-2	.	TRBV11-1	.
TGTGCCAGCAGCTTAACTGGGCTTAGCACCGGGGAGCTGTTTTTT	CASSLTGLSTGELFF	15	TRBJ2-2	.	TRBV7-3	.
TGTGCCAGCACGAGCGGGAGTACAGCAGATACGCAGTATTTT	CASTSGSTADTQYF	14	TRBJ2-3	TRBD2	TRBV6-1	.
TGCAGTGGTCAGATACAAGAGACCCAGTACTTC	CSGQIQETQYF	11	TRBJ2-5	.	TRBV20-1	once
TGTGCCAGCAGCGCCGAAGGGGAGACCCAGTACTTC	CASSAEGETQYF	12	TRBJ2-5	.	TRBV7-9	few
TGTGCCAGCAGCCCAGGGGCCGGCTATGGCTACACCTTC	CASSPGAGYGYTF	13	TRBJ1-2	.	TRBV28	.
TGTGCCAGCAGCTTATGGTCTGGCGCTCCCGAGGGCTACACCTTC	CASSLWSGAPEGYTF	15	TRBJ1-2	.	TRBV7-2	once
TGTGCCATAAAACCAGACCGGGGTGCTGGAAACACCATATATTTT	CAIKPDRGAGNTIYF	15	TRBJ1-3	.	TRBV10-3	.
TGTGCCTGGAGTAGACCTAGGGGACAGGGGGAGACCCAGTACTTC	CAWSRPRGQGETQYF	15	TRBJ2-5	TRBD1	TRBV30	.
TGTGCCAGCACCCCGGGGGATACGCAGTATTTT	CASTPGDTQYF	11	TRBJ2-3	.	TRBV28	.
TGTGCCAGCAGTTACGGGAGGGGGAGCACAGATACGCAGTATTTT	CASSYGRGSTDTQYF	15	TRBJ2-3	TRBD2	TRBV7-2	.
TGTGCCAGCTCACCACCGATCAGGGTCGAGCAGTACTTC	CASSPPIRVEQYF	13	TRBJ2-7	.	TRBV18	.
TGTGCCAGCAGCTTGGATGAGGGGCCCCCGACCAACACTGAAGCTTTCTTT	CASSLDEGPPTNTEAFF	17	TRBJ1-1	.	TRBV5-4	.
TGTGCCAGCAGCCGGGACGGGACAGGGGGTTATGCCCAGTACTTC	CASSRDGTGGYAQYF	15	TRBJ2-5	TRBD1	TRBV4-2	.
TGTGCCAGTAGGTCTAGCGGGGCTAGCACAGATACGCAGTATTTT	CASRSSGASTDTQYF	15	TRBJ2-3	TRBD2	TRBV19	.
TGCGCCAGCAGCTTGGATGGGGTAGCCGGGGAGCTGTTTTTT	CASSLDGVAGELFF	14	TRBJ2-2	.	TRBV5-1	.
TGTGCCAGCAGTGATTTGACTGGAGCTAACTATGGCTACACCTTC	CASSDLTGANYGYTF	15	TRBJ1-2	.	TRBV6-1	.
TGTGCCAGCAGCGAGCTTGAAACTACTGAGCAGTTCTTC	CASSELETTEQFF	13	TRBJ2-1	.	TRBV2	.
TGTGCCAGCAGTTACCGGACAGGTACTAATGAAAAACTGTTTTTT	CASSYRTGTNEKLFF	15	TRBJ1-4	TRBD1	TRBV6-6	once
TGTGCCAGCAGTTTATCCATGGACTCCGACGAGAACTTC	CASSLSMDSDENF	13	TRBJ2-4	.	TRBV28	.
TGTGCCAGCAGTTACTCGAGGAACACTGAAGCTTTCTTT	CASSYSRNTEAFF	13	TRBJ1-1	.	TRBV6-5	.
TGTGCCAGCATCTTTATAGGACTTCTATTC	CASIFIGLLF	10	TRBJ2-7	.	TRBV28	.
TGTGCCAGCAGCTTGGCACGACAGAAAGCTTTCTTT	CASSLARQKAFF	12	TRBJ1-1	.	TRBV7-9	few
TGTGCCAGCAGCTACCGGGACGGCCGGGACAATGAGCAGTTCTTC	CASSYRDGRDNEQFF	15	TRBJ2-1	.	TRBV7-9	once
TGTGCCAGCAGCTTAGGCGGGACTAAGGATGAGCAGTTCTTC	CASSLGGTKDEQFF	14	TRBJ2-1	TRBD2	TRBV7-7	.
TGTGCCAGCAGCTGGGGCAGTAGCACAGATACGCAGTATTTT	CASSWGSSTDTQYF	14	TRBJ2-3	.	TRBV13	.
TGTGCCAGCAGCTTAGCGGGCAGGGGCGGGGACTACGAGCAGTACTTC	CASSLAGRGGDYEQYF	16	TRBJ2-7	.	TRBV7-8	once
TGTGCCAGCAGCTCGACAGGGCAATCCTACAATGAGCAGTTCTTC	CASSSTGQSYNEQFF	15	TRBJ2-1	TRBD1	TRBV7-9	.
TGTGCCAGCAGTTACGCCTTAGGTGGTACGCAGTATTTT	CASSYALGGTQYF	13	TRBJ2-3	.	TRBV6-5	.
TGCGCCAGCAGCTTGGGAGGAGTTGCTAGTGCTGAAAAACTGTTTTTT	CASSLGGVASAEKLFF	16	TRBJ1-4	.	TRBV5-1	.